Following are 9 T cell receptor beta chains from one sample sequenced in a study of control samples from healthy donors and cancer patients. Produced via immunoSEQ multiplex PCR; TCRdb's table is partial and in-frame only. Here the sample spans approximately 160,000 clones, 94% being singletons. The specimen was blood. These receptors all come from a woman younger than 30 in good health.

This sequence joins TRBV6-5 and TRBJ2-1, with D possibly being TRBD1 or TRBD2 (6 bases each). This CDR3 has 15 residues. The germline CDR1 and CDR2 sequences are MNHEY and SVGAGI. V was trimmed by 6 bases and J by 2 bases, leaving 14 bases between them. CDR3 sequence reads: CASSRGTPPYNEQFF. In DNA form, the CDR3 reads TGTGCCAGCAGCCGCGGGACACCCCCCTACAATGAGCAGTTCTTC.

The CDR3 region has the DNA TGTGCCAGCTCCGGTGCCGGGGGAAGTGGGGCCAACGTCCTGACTTTC. Residues: CASSGAGGSGANVLTF. The chain combines TRBV18 with TRBJ2-6; a possible D gene is TRBD2 (6 bases). The CDR3 is 16 amino acids. From germline, CDR1 is KGHSH and CDR2 LQKENI. V was pared by 6 bases and J by 3 bases, with 15 bases between.

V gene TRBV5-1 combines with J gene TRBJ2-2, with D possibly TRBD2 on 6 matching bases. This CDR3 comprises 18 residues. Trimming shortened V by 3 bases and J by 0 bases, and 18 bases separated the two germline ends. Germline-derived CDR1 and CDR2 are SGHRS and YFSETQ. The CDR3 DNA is TGCGCCAGCAGCTACGCGGGGATGCTAGCCGCGAACACCGGGGAGCTGTTTTTT. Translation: CASSYAGMLAANTGELFF.

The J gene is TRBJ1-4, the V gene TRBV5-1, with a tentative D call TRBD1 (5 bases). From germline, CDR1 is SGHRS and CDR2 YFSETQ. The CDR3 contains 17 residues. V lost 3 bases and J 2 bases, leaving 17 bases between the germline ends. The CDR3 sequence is CASSSGVTGGTNEKLFF. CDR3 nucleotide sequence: TGCGCCAGCAGCTCAGGCGTTACAGGAGGCACTAATGAAAAACTGTTTTTT.

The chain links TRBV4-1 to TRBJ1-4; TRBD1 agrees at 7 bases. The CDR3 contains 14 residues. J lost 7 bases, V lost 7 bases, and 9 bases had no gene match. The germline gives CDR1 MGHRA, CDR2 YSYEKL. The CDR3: CASTRTGLLEKLFF. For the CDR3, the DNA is TGCGCCAGCACCCGGACAGGCCTCCTTGAAAAACTGTTTTTT.

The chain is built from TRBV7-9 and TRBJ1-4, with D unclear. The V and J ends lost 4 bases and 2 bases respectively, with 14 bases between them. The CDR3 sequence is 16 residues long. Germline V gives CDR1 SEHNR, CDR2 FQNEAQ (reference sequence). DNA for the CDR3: TGTGCCAGCAGCTACCGGGCCCTACTTACTAATGAAAAACTGTTTTTT. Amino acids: CASSYRALLTNEKLFF.

This CDR3 reads CASTLSPLADTQYF. The CDR3 DNA sequence: TGCGCCAGCACCCTAAGTCCCCTCGCAGATACGCAGTATTTT. The V and J genes are TRBV4-1 and TRBJ2-3; D call uncertain. The CDR3 loop spans 14 amino acids. Trimming cost V 7 bases and J 4 bases, with 15 bases left between them. Germline V CDR1 and CDR2: MGHRA, YSYEKL.

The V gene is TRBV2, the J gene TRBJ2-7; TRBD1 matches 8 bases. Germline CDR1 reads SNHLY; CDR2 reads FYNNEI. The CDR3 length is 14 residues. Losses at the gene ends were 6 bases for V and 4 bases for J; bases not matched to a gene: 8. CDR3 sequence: CASSSGTGGYEQYF. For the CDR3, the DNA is TGTGCCAGCAGCTCCGGGACAGGTGGTTACGAGCAGTACTTC.

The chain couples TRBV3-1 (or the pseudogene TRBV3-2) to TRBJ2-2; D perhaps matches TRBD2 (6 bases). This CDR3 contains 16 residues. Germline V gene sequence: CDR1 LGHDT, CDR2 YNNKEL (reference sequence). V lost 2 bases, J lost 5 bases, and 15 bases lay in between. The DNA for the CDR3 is TGTGCCAGCAGCCAAATGGGGGGAGTTGGGACCGGGGAGCTGTTTTTT. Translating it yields CASSQMGGVGTGELFF.